The 22 T cell receptor beta chains reported below all come from one sample, sequenced in a study of neurological immune-mediated disorders. TCRdb used MiXCR to reprocess the 5' RACE reads, holding one entry per CDR3 protein. The sample shows 44,000 or so distinct CDR3 sequences, about 6.3% of them seen only once. The sequencing input was CD4+ T cells from blood. Receptors were obtained from a middle-aged woman in good health.

This clonotype was recorded at least ten times. The genes are TRBV5-1 and TRBJ2-1, with TRBD2 identical over 13 bases. The length of the CDR3 is 16 residues. Germline V gene sequence: CDR1 SGHRS, CDR2 YFSETQ. The ends lost 0 bases at V and 9 bases at J; junction bases unmatched: 6. DNA of the CDR3: TGCGCCAGCAGCTTGGTGGGGACTAGCGGGACTTCTGAGCAGTTCTTC. Its translation is CASSLVGTSGTSEQFF.

At least ten counts were recorded for this clonotype. The CDR3, as DNA: TGCAGTGCTAGAGACCCCTGGACAGGGAACTATGGCTACACCTTC. The encoded protein is CSARDPWTGNYGYTF. V gene TRBV20-1 combines with J gene TRBJ1-2; 8 bases fit TRBD1. The ends lost 0 bases at V and 2 bases at J; junction bases unmatched: 5. Per germline, CDR1 DFQATT and CDR2 SNEGSKA (reference sequence). The CDR3 extends over 15 amino acids.

In its sample, this clonotype was seen many times. The chain carries TRBV20-1 and TRBJ2-7, with 9 bases aligning to TRBD2. Looked up from germline, CDR1 is DFQATT and CDR2 is SNEGSKA (reference sequence). J lost 4 bases, V lost 3 bases, and 4 bases had no gene match. The CDR3 is made up of 13 amino acids. The CDR3: CSARREGLYEQYF. The DNA of the CDR3 is TGCAGTGCTAGGCGGGAGGGCCTGTACGAGCAGTACTTC.

This clonotype has at least ten counts. The chain joins TRBV5-8 to TRBJ2-7; weak D call: TRBD1 (6 bases). The CDR3 consists of 14 residues. In germline, CDR1 is SGHTS, CDR2 YDEGEE. Deletions cut 1 base from V and 2 bases from J, with 10 bases between. DNA for the CDR3: TGTGCCAGCAGCTTGATGACAGGAACCTACGAGCAGTACTTC. It encodes CASSLMTGTYEQYF.

Here the CDR3 reads CASSSQTWNEQFF. CDR3 coding DNA: TGTGCCAGCAGCAGCCAAACCTGGAATGAGCAGTTCTTC. The genes are TRBV7-8 and TRBJ2-1, with D unresolved. The CDR3 extends over 13 amino acids. CDR1 SGHVS and CDR2 FQNEAQ come from the germline V gene. V lost 5 bases to trimming and J lost 7 bases, with 12 bases between them.

The table lists this clonotype with many counts. The chain carries TRBV29-1 and TRBJ2-1; 9 positions agree with TRBD2. The CDR3 loop spans 15 amino acids. Germline V gene sequence: CDR1 SQVTM, CDR2 ANQGSEA. V gave up 4 bases and J gave up 8 bases; unmatched junction bases: 12. The CDR3 region has the DNA TGCAGCGTTGGGGGTGGGAGCGGGGGGACGGATGAGCAGTTCTTC. Protein sequence: CSVGGGSGGTDEQFF.

As for this clonotype: The final CDR3 position lacks the conserved phenylalanine or tryptophan, pointing to a likely read error. The chain combines TRBV5-1 with TRBJ2-1; 8 bases are shared with TRBD1. The length of the CDR3 is 13 residues. CDR1 and CDR2 (germline): SGHRS, YFSETQ. The CDR3 DNA follows: TGCGACAGCAGCTTCGCAGGGGGCGCTGAGCAGTTCTAC. It codes for CDSSFAGGAEQFY.

This clonotype appeared many times. The chain's CDR3 is CSVGDRGPQETQYF. For the CDR3, the DNA is TGCAGCGTTGGAGACAGGGGCCCTCAAGAGACCCAGTACTTC. The chain uses TRBV29-1 and TRBJ2-5; 8 bases are a match to TRBD1. Germline loops: CDR1 SQVTM, CDR2 ANQGSEA. The CDR3 length is 14 residues. J gave up 2 bases and V 4 bases, and 6 bases lay outside the gene matches.

This clonotype was seen ten or more times. The chain uses TRBV7-9 and TRBJ2-7; 7 positions agree with TRBD2. This CDR3 is built from 15 residues. J lost 2 bases, V lost 5 bases, and 9 bases had no gene match. Germline V gene lookup returns CDR1 SEHNR and CDR2 FQNEAQ (reference sequence). CDR3 residues: CASSLTGLTAYEQYF. CDR3 coding DNA: TGTGCCAGCAGCCTGACGGGACTAACTGCCTACGAGCAGTACTTC.

This clonotype was detected many times. This chain joins TRBV28 and TRBJ2-7, with TRBD2 matching 9 bases. After removal of 2 bases from V and 0 bases from J, the junction contained 2 bases not matched to a gene. The CDR3 consists of 15 residues. Germline-derived CDR1 and CDR2 are MDHEN and SYDVKM. DNA of the CDR3: TGTGCCAGCAGTTTAGCGGGAGGGAGCTCCTACGAGCAGTACTTC. Amino acids: CASSLAGGSSYEQYF.

The sample holds a few counts of this clonotype. The rearrangement joins TRBV28 to TRBJ2-3, with D tentatively TRBD1 (5 bases). Germline V CDR1 and CDR2: MDHEN, SYDVKM. The CDR3 length is 13 residues. The CDR3 is CTTQEGGTDTQYF. DNA of the CDR3: TGTACCACCCAGGAAGGGGGCACAGATACGCAGTATTTT.

This clonotype has ten or more counts. The chain links TRBV7-3 to TRBJ2-3; D may be TRBD1 (5 bases). The CDR3 covers 15 residues. Looked up from germline, CDR1 is SGHTA and CDR2 is FQGTGA. Trimming left V 2 bases short and J 2 bases short, with 11 bases between. CDR3 in amino acids: CASSLQGRDTDTQYF. The CDR3 DNA sequence: TGTGCCAGCAGCTTACAGGGCAGGGACACAGATACGCAGTATTTT. The entire variable domain, with the rest obtained from reference TRBV7-3 and TRBJ2-3, is as follows: GAGVSQTPSNKVTEKGKYVELRCDPISGHTALYWYRQSLGQGPEFLIYFQGTGAADDSGLPNDRFFAVRPEGSVSTLKIQRTERGDSAVYLCASSLQGRDTDTQYFGPGTRLTVL.

This clonotype showed up many times. J is TRBJ2-7 and V is TRBV20-1; no firm D call. V lost 6 bases, J lost 5 bases, and 20 bases lay in between. Germline V gives CDR1 DFQATT, CDR2 SNEGSKA (reference sequence). The length of the CDR3 is 14 residues. The CDR3 protein is CSATRLVYGDEQYF. DNA for the CDR3: TGCAGTGCCACCCGACTGGTTTATGGCGACGAGCAGTACTTC.

At least ten counts were recorded for this clonotype. CDR3 sequence reads: CASSFSGTDTQYF. The CDR3, as DNA: TGTGCCAGCAGTTTCTCGGGCACAGATACGCAGTATTTT. The V call is TRBV28, the J call TRBJ2-3, with D hard to call. V lost 3 bases, J lost 1 base, and 5 bases lay in between. The V gene's germline CDR1 is MDHEN and CDR2 SYDVKM. The CDR3 spans 13 residues.

This clonotype was seen many times. The chain's CDR3 is CASSKTGGFGTDTQYF. CDR3 bases: TGTGCCAGCAGTAAAACGGGGGGGTTCGGCACAGATACGCAGTATTTT. This chain uses TRBV28 with TRBJ2-3; 8 bases are a match to TRBD2. The CDR3 has 16 residues. The germline gives CDR1 MDHEN, CDR2 SYDVKM. V shed 5 bases and J 1 base; nucleotides not matched to a gene: 8.

In its sample, this clonotype was seen many times. The V and J genes are TRBV7-2 and TRBJ2-7; the D is unclear. There are 12 residues in the CDR3. The V and J ends lost 5 bases and 0 bases respectively, with 5 bases between them. CDR1 SGHTA and CDR2 FQGNSA come from the germline V gene. The CDR3 region is CASSQPSYEQYF. The CDR3 DNA reads as TGTGCCAGCAGCCAACCCTCCTACGAGCAGTACTTC.

This clonotype was seen at least ten times. At one end the junction does not follow the germline gene, possibly because of a read error. For the CDR3, the DNA is TGTGCTAGCAGCTCGGGACTAGCGGGCTCTACGTATGAGCAGTTCTTC. Its protein product is CASSSGLAGSTYEQFF. The genes are TRBV7-7 and TRBJ2-1; 12 bases line up with TRBD2. Germline CDR1 and CDR2: SSHAT and FNYEAQ (reference sequence). The CDR3 is 16 amino acids.

This clonotype has ten or more counts. This chain links TRBV5-5 with TRBJ2-3; D is ambiguous. The V gene lost 0 bases and the J gene lost 2 bases, with 10 bases spanning the gap. This CDR3 is built from 15 residues. CDR1 is SGHKS, CDR2 YYEKEE, per germline (reference sequence). CDR3 protein: CASSLGPYPTDTQYF. CDR3 nucleotide sequence: TGTGCCAGCAGCTTGGGACCGTACCCCACAGATACGCAGTATTTT.

This clonotype was seen many times. The rearrangement uses TRBV5-5 and TRBJ1-2, with 9 nucleotides matching TRBD1. CDR1 is SGHKS, CDR2 YYEKEE, per germline (reference sequence). Trimming removed 1 base from V and 1 base from J; junction bases left unmatched: 2. CDR3 length equals 15 residues. CDR3 sequence: CASSLTGGLNYGYTF. The CDR3 nucleotides read TGTGCCAGCAGCTTGACAGGGGGCCTTAACTATGGCTACACCTTC.

There are many counts of this clonotype. The chain combines TRBV18 with TRBJ1-2; D unresolved. The germline V and J ends were trimmed by 2 bases and 8 bases, with 6 bases remaining between them. CDR1 is KGHSH, CDR2 LQKENI, per germline. The CDR3 runs 11 residues. DNA of the CDR3: TGTGCCAGCTCACCAGCAAACGGCTACACCTTC. This sequence encodes CASSPANGYTF.

In this sample, this clonotype turned up many times. The rearrangement joins TRBV29-1 to TRBJ2-5; 8 positions agree with TRBD2. The CDR3 is 16 residues long. Germline values: CDR1 SQVTM, CDR2 ANQGSEA. Trimming removed 0 bases from V and 5 bases from J; junction bases left unmatched: 11. The CDR3 sequence: CSVEDWVSGAGETQYF. The CDR3 DNA sequence: TGCAGCGTTGAAGATTGGGTTAGCGGGGCCGGGGAGACCCAGTACTTC. Drawing the rest from reference TRBV29-1 and TRBJ2-5, the complete variable domain is SAVISQKPSRDICQRGTSLTIQCQVDSQVTMMFWYRQQPGQSLTLIATANQGSEATYESGFVIDKFPISRPNLTFSTLTVSNMSPEDSSIYLCSVEDWVSGAGETQYFGPGTRLLVL.

This clonotype has only a few counts. The chain is built from TRBV2 and TRBJ2-7; no clear D. CDR3 size: 16 residues. Between the trimmed V and J ends, which lost 2 bases and 6 bases, there was a span of 20 bases. Germline V gene data show CDR1 as SNHLY and CDR2 as FYNNEI. Written as DNA, the CDR3 is TGTGCCAGCAGTGAAACCTTCATACTTCCGCTTTTCGAGCAGTACTTC. This sequence encodes CASSETFILPLFEQYF.